These T cell receptor beta chains were read from a single sample in a study of T cells in Graves' hyperthyroidism and ophthalmopathy. TCRdb independently ran MiXCR on the multiplex PCR reads; one entry per CDR3 protein. The table includes more than 75,000 distinct CDR3 sequences, 51% detected once. The source material was blood. These receptors were collected from a woman aged 40 to 50 with Graves' hyperthyroidism. Both conserved end residues are part of each CDR3. Fields, in order: clone size, J gene, D gene, V gene, CDR3 DNA, CDR3 protein. D genes are given only for firm matches. Some rows mark clone size as missing; the rest say once, few, many or name a class of expanded clone.

few | TRBJ2-5 | TRBD2 | TRBV12-3/TRBV12-4 | TGTGCCAGCAGCCAAGATACGGCGGGAGGGCCGGAGACCCAGTACTTC | CASSQDTAGGPETQYF
many | TRBJ2-2 | TRBD2 | TRBV20-1 | TGCAGTGCACTGGGACTAGCGCCAACCCGGAGCGGGGAGCTGTTTTTT | CSALGLAPTRSGELFF
NA | TRBJ1-5 | NA | TRBV5-1 | TGCGCCAGCAGCTCGCTCGCCGGGACGGACAAGTACGAGCATTTT | CASSSLAGTDKYEHF
NA | TRBJ1-2 | TRBD1 | TRBV2 | TGTGCCAGCAGCTACCAAGGACAGGGCAACACCTTC | CASSYQGQGNTF
NA | TRBJ2-7 | NA | TRBV7-3 | TGTGCCAGCATCACCGGGGGAGTTGGTCTCTACGAGCAGTACTTC | CASITGGVGLYEQYF
many | TRBJ2-5 | NA | TRBV12-3/TRBV12-4 | TGTGCCAGCAGCCGACTCGAGACCCAGTACTTC | CASSRLETQYF
many | TRBJ1-5 | TRBD1 | TRBV28 | TGTGCCAGCAGGACAGGGGGCTACGATCAGCCCCAGCATTTT | CASRTGGYDQPQHF
NA | TRBJ1-1 | NA | TRBV7-9 | TGTGCCAGCAGCCAAGGGAGTGCCGACACTGAAGCTTTCTTT | CASSQGSADTEAFF
NA | TRBJ2-7 | TRBD2 | TRBV7-9 | TGTGCCAGCAGCCCGGGACTAGCTCTCAGCTACGAGCAGTACTTC | CASSPGLALSYEQYF
many | TRBJ1-1 | NA | TRBV5-1 | TGCGCCAGCAGCTTGGAAGGTGGCACTGAAGCTTTCTTT | CASSLEGGTEAFF
many | TRBJ1-1 | NA | TRBV12-3/TRBV12-4 | TGTGCCAGCAGTTTAGCGGGGATGAACACTGAAGCTTTCTTT | CASSLAGMNTEAFF
NA | TRBJ1-2 | TRBD1 | TRBV20-1 | TGCAGTGCTAAGGGGGGACAGGGACACGGCTACACCTTC | CSAKGGQGHGYTF
NA | TRBJ1-2 | TRBD1 | TRBV29-1 | TGCAGCGTCCTTAGAGGAGGAACAGGGGGCGCCGACTATGGCTACACCTTC | CSVLRGGTGGADYGYTF
NA | TRBJ2-7 | NA | TRBV15 | TGTGCCACCAGCAGGGAACAGGCCACCTACGAGCAGTACTTC | CATSREQATYEQYF
NA | TRBJ1-4 | TRBD1 | TRBV28 | TGTGCCAGCAGTTCGGACAGGACAACTAATGAAAAACTGTTTTTT | CASSSDRTTNEKLFF
once | TRBJ1-1 | NA | TRBV29-1 | TGCAGCGTTGAAGAGGGGCAAGCTTTCTTT | CSVEEGQAFF
many | TRBJ1-5 | NA | TRBV6-6 | TGTGCCAGCAGCCGGGCTTCCACAAACCAGCCCCAGCATTTT | CASSRASTNQPQHF
NA | TRBJ1-5 | NA | TRBV7-2 | TGTGCCAGCAGCGTGGACGTCAATCAGCCCCAGCATTTT | CASSVDVNQPQHF
NA | TRBJ1-3 | TRBD1 | TRBV9 | TGTGCCAGCAGCCTCGGACAGGGGGATGGAAACACCATATATTTT | CASSLGQGDGNTIYF
NA | TRBJ1-3 | NA | TRBV20-1 | TGCAGTGCTAGGGAAGGGGGGTTACACTCTGGAAACACCATATATTTT | CSAREGGLHSGNTIYF
NA | TRBJ1-6 | NA | TRBV10-3 | TGTGCCATCAGTGGAGCAACAGGGATGGGTTCACCCCTCCACTTT | CAISGATGMGSPLHF
NA | TRBJ1-1 | TRBD1 | TRBV7-6 | TGTGCCAGCAGGGGGACAGGGGGATACACTGAAGCTTTCTTT | CASRGTGGYTEAFF
NA | TRBJ2-7 | NA | TRBV10-3 | TGTGCCATCAGGGCTAGCGACTCCTGGGCGGGGAACGAGCAGTACTTC | CAIRASDSWAGNEQYF
few | TRBJ2-2 | TRBD1 | TRBV2 | TGTGCCAGCACCTATCGGACAGGTGACGTTTCCGGGGAGCTGTTTTTT | CASTYRTGDVSGELFF
many | TRBJ2-7 | NA | TRBV20-1 | TGCAGTGCTTGGGGAATGAGCTCCTACGAGCAGTACTTC | CSAWGMSSYEQYF
once | TRBJ1-2 | NA | TRBV12-3/TRBV12-4 | TGTGCCAGCAGTTTAAACCAGGGGCTCGGCTATGGCTACACCTTC | CASSLNQGLGYGYTF
many | TRBJ2-1 | NA | TRBV19 | TGTGCCAGTGCACTGGGACCCCTGGAGCACAATGAGCAGTTCTTC | CASALGPLEHNEQFF